What follows are 24 T cell receptor beta chains derived from one specimen sequenced in a study of blood T cell repertoires in COVID-19 (dated by TCRdb to 2018 to 2020). Libraries came from the immunoSEQ multiplex PCR assay. TCRdb holds this immuneACCESS table with in-frame rearrangements only. Some clones are missing; in checked studies, unresolved V genes explain under half, and the rest has no known cause. For this sample the table gives hundreds of thousands of clones, of which about 91% were detected only once. The top ten clonotypes cover 0.9% of the sample. The sequencing sample was made of peripheral blood. Receptors were obtained from a man aged 18 to 29 with COVID-19, enrolled during active disease.

This chain joins TRBV19 and TRBJ1-5; 9 nucleotides match TRBD1. The CDR3 loop spans 15 amino acids. CDR1 and CDR2 (germline): LNHDA, SQIVND (reference sequence). Trimming removed 5 bases from V and 3 bases from J; junction bases left unmatched: 5. The CDR3 DNA reads TGTGCCAGTAGTGAAACAGGGGGCTTCAATCAGCCCCAGCATTTT. It codes for CASSETGGFNQPQHF. Using reference TRBV19 and TRBJ1-5 for the parts outside the CDR3, the full variable domain is DGGITQSPKYLFRKEGQNVTLSCEQNLNHDAMYWYRQDPGQGLRLIYYSQIVNDFQKGDIAEGYSVSREKKESFPLTVTSAQKNPTAFYLCASSETGGFNQPQHFGDGTRLSIL.

This chain connects TRBV2 to TRBJ1-5, with 7 bases lining up with TRBD1. The germline gives CDR1 SNHLY, CDR2 FYNNEI. Trimming removed 5 bases from V and 2 bases from J; junction bases left unmatched: 6. This CDR3 has 15 amino acids. This CDR3 is CASSLGRGGNQPQHF. DNA of the CDR3: TGTGCCAGCAGTTTGGGCAGGGGGGGCAATCAGCCCCAGCATTTT.

The rearrangement uses TRBV4-2 and TRBJ2-5; 8 nucleotides align to TRBD2. The J segment lost 2 bases and the V segment lost 4 bases, leaving 9 bases of the junction unmatched. The germline V gene has CDR1 LGHNA and CDR2 YNFKEQ. The CDR3 is made up of 16 amino acids. The DNA for the CDR3 is TGTGCCAGCAGCCGAGAAATTAGCGGGATTCAAGAGACCCAGTACTTC. The encoded protein is CASSREISGIQETQYF.

This chain joins TRBV3-1 (or the pseudogene TRBV3-2) and TRBJ2-1; no clear D. Trimming removed 1 base at V and 9 bases at J, with 10 bases between. This CDR3 spans 13 amino acids. Per the germline V gene, CDR1 is LGHDT and CDR2 is YNNKEL (reference sequence). CDR3 region: CASSQGLVFEQFF. The CDR3 DNA is TGTGCCAGCAGCCAAGGTTTAGTGTTTGAGCAGTTCTTC.

V gene TRBV5-1 combines with J gene TRBJ2-3; 9 bases fit TRBD1. Germline V CDR1 and CDR2: SGHRS, YFSETQ. Losses at the gene ends were 3 bases for V and 6 bases for J; bases not matched to a gene: 11. The CDR3 is 16 residues long. The CDR3 nucleotides are TGCGCCAGCAGCTATGATCCGGGACAGGGTTCGGATACGCAGTATTTT. It codes for CASSYDPGQGSDTQYF.

V gene TRBV20-1 combines with J gene TRBJ1-1; D remains unclear. CDR1 DFQATT and CDR2 SNEGSKA come from the germline V gene (reference sequence). Trimming removed 1 base from V and 5 bases from J, with 5 bases in between. CDR3 length equals 11 residues. Written as DNA, the CDR3 is TGCAGTGCTAGAGGCGGGACTGAAGCTTTCTTT. Amino acid sequence: CSARGGTEAFF.

The chain links TRBV6-5 to TRBJ2-3; tentative D call: TRBD2 (6 bases). Trimming shortened V by 1 base and J by 2 bases, and 10 bases separated the two germline ends. CDR3 length: 15 residues. Germline V lookup: CDR1 MNHEY, CDR2 SVGAGI. The CDR3 spells CASSYYGGITDTQYF. CDR3 coding DNA: TGTGCCAGCAGTTACTACGGGGGTATCACAGATACGCAGTATTTT.

This clone has just a few counts. The rearrangement joins TRBV5-6 to TRBJ2-7, with TRBD1 matching 9 bases. V lost 4 bases and J lost 3; bases outside the gene matches: 5. The CDR3 runs 14 residues. Germline V gene lookup returns CDR1 SGHDT and CDR2 YYEEEE. CDR3 sequence: CASSVRDRDYEQYF. DNA for the CDR3: TGTGCCAGCAGCGTCCGGGACAGGGACTACGAGCAGTACTTC. Variable domain in full (rest from reference TRBV5-6 and TRBJ2-7): DAGVTQSPTHLIKTRGQQVTLRCSPKSGHDTVSWYQQALGQGPQFIFQYYEEEERQRGNFPDRFSGHQFPNYSSELNVNALLLGDSALYLCASSVRDRDYEQYFGPGTRLTVT.

The rearrangement joins TRBV27 to TRBJ2-7; 10 positions agree with TRBD1. The germline CDR1 and CDR2 sequences are MNHEY and SMNVEV (reference sequence). The CDR3 extends over 16 amino acids. V lost 8 bases and J lost 2; bases outside the gene matches: 12. The CDR3 here is CASSGTGDQAPYEQYF. The CDR3 DNA reads as TGTGCCAGCTCCGGGACAGGGGATCAGGCGCCCTACGAGCAGTACTTC.

The chain has TRBV3-1 (or the pseudogene TRBV3-2) and TRBJ1-1; D is uncertain. Trimming cost V 1 base and J 1 base, with 7 bases left between them. CDR1 and CDR2 from the germline V gene are LGHDT and YNNKEL (reference sequence). This CDR3 is built from 14 residues. This CDR3 is CASSQGGGNTEAFF. Here the CDR3 DNA reads TGTGCCAGCAGCCAAGGCGGAGGGAACACTGAAGCTTTCTTT.

CDR3 amino acids: CASSQVSYTGELFF. The CDR3 nucleotides are TGCGCCAGCAGCCAAGTTTCCTACACCGGGGAGCTGTTTTTT. This chain links TRBV4-1 with TRBJ2-2; unclear D gene. Looked up from germline, CDR1 is MGHRA and CDR2 is YSYEKL. The CDR3 has 14 residues. Trimming removed 1 base at V and 3 bases at J, with 6 bases between.

The V gene is TRBV27, the J gene TRBJ2-7; D call uncertain. This CDR3 contains 10 residues. CDR1 MNHEY and CDR2 SMNVEV come from the germline V gene (reference sequence). Trimming shortened V by 8 bases and J by 2 bases, and 4 bases separated the two germline ends. The CDR3 region has the DNA TGTGCCAGCGGCACCTACGAGCAGTACTTC. Translating it yields CASGTYEQYF.

The rearrangement links TRBV6-5 to TRBJ2-5; D gene uncertain. Trimming left V 6 bases short and J 4 bases short, with 18 bases between. Germline values: CDR1 MNHEY, CDR2 SVGAGI. The length of the CDR3 is 15 residues. The DNA for the CDR3 is TGTGCCAGCAGCAACATGGAACGAGGTTCAGAGACCCAGTACTTC. It is translated as CASSNMERGSETQYF.

V gene TRBV7-9 combines with J gene TRBJ1-2; 10 bases fit TRBD1. This CDR3 is built from 17 residues. Germline loops: CDR1 SEHNR, CDR2 FQNEAQ (reference sequence). The ends lost 0 bases at V and 4 bases at J; junction bases unmatched: 8. The CDR3 region is CASSLATGTGASYGYTF. CDR3 coding DNA: TGTGCCAGCAGCTTAGCAACCGGGACAGGGGCCAGCTATGGCTACACCTTC. The entire variable domain, with the rest obtained from reference TRBV7-9 and TRBJ1-2, is as follows: DTGVSQNPRHKITKRGQNVTFRCDPISEHNRLYWYRQTLGQGPEFLTYFQNEAQLEKSRLLSDRFSAERPKGSFSTLEIQRTEQGDSAMYLCASSLATGTGASYGYTFGSGTRLTVV.

The CDR3 region has the DNA TGTGCCAGCAGTGATGCACTGAAGACCTACGAGCAGTACTTC. As protein: CASSDALKTYEQYF. The V and J genes are TRBV25-1 and TRBJ2-7, with unresolved D. The germline V and J ends were trimmed by 3 bases and 2 bases, with 11 bases remaining between them. CDR3 length equals 14 residues. Germline lookup yields CDR1 MGHDK and CDR2 SYGVNS.

J is TRBJ2-1 and V is TRBV19, with 12 nucleotides matching TRBD2. The CDR3 runs to 15 residues. J lost 4 bases, V lost 5 bases, and 3 bases had no gene match. Germline V gives CDR1 LNHDA, CDR2 SQIVND (reference sequence). CDR3 sequence (DNA): TGTGCCAGTAGTCCGACTAGCGGGGGATACAATGAGCAGTTCTTC. Amino acid sequence: CASSPTSGGYNEQFF.

The rearrangement joins TRBV7-2 to TRBJ2-1; TRBD1 agrees at 9 bases. CDR1 is SGHTA, CDR2 FQGNSA, per germline. The CDR3 spans 15 residues. The V and J ends lost 6 bases and 4 bases, in that order; junction bases with no gene match: 7. The CDR3, as DNA: TGTGCCAGCAGACCACAGGGGGCGCGATACAATGAGCAGTTCTTC. This encodes CASRPQGARYNEQFF. Full variable domain (remainder filled in from reference TRBV7-2 and TRBJ2-1): GAGVSQSPSNKVTEKGKDVELRCDPISGHTALYWYRQSLGQGLEFLIYFQGNSAPDKSGLPSDRFSAERTGGSVSTLTIQRTQQEDSAVYLCASRPQGARYNEQFFGPGTRLTVL.

V gene TRBV11-2 combines with J gene TRBJ2-3, with a weak D call TRBD2 (6 bases). Germline V CDR1 and CDR2: SGHAT, FQNNGV. The CDR3 spans 16 residues. V was cut by 2 bases and J by 2 bases, with 14 bases left in between. The CDR3 sequence is CASSLLGTPLTDTQYF. Written as DNA, the CDR3 is TGTGCCAGCAGCTTACTTGGGACTCCCCTCACAGATACGCAGTATTTT.

The chain combines TRBV6-5 with TRBJ1-2; maybe TRBD1 (5 bases). In germline, CDR1 is MNHEY, CDR2 SVGAGI. The CDR3 has 10 amino acids. This CDR3 is CVQTVYGYTF. The CDR3, as DNA: TGTGTTCAGACAGTCTATGGCTACACCTTC.

This rearrangement joins TRBV5-6 to TRBJ1-2; D remains unclear. Per the germline V gene, CDR1 is SGHDT and CDR2 is YYEEEE. The CDR3 spans 12 residues. The V end was cut by 2 bases, the J end by 1 base, with 3 bases between. CDR3 DNA sequence: TGTGCCAGCAGCTTCCTTAACTATGGCTACACCTTC. Amino acids: CASSFLNYGYTF.

The chain combines TRBV5-4 with TRBJ2-1; no reliable D call. The germline V and J ends were trimmed by 4 bases and 2 bases, with 10 bases remaining between them. In germline, CDR1 is SGHNT, CDR2 YYREEE (reference sequence). The length of the CDR3 is 14 residues. The CDR3 bases are TGTGCCAGCAGCCAAAGACTCCCCTACAATGAGCAGTTCTTC. Translating it yields CASSQRLPYNEQFF.

The chain employs TRBV19 and TRBJ2-5; 8 bases map to TRBD2. V shed 7 bases and J 4 bases; nucleotides not matched to a gene: 11. CDR1 is LNHDA and CDR2 is SQIVND in the germline V gene (reference sequence). The CDR3 is 15 residues long. The CDR3 DNA reads TGTGCCAGTAAGAGGTCCGAGCGGGAGAGAGAGACCCAGTACTTC. As protein: CASKRSERERETQYF.

This clone has more than one count but fewer than ten. This chain uses TRBV7-2 with TRBJ2-1; possibly TRBD1 for D (6 bases). V gave up 5 bases and J gave up 0 bases, with 11 bases separating them. This CDR3 is built from 15 residues. CDR1 SGHTA and CDR2 FQGNSA come from the germline V gene. CDR3 sequence reads: CASSVTGSSYNEQFF. DNA of the CDR3: TGTGCCAGCAGCGTGACAGGTAGCTCCTACAATGAGCAGTTCTTC.

The gene calls are TRBV5-4 and TRBJ2-1; D is unresolved. The germline V and J ends were trimmed by 4 bases and 7 bases, with 18 bases remaining between them. Germline CDR1 reads SGHNT; CDR2 reads YYREEE (reference sequence). The length of the CDR3 is 15 residues. The CDR3 sequence: CASSAEHLVRNEQFF. The CDR3, as DNA: TGTGCCAGCAGCGCAGAGCACCTGGTGAGGAATGAGCAGTTCTTC.